The subject of this entry is one T cell receptor (beta chain). The antigen remains undetermined. The entry originates in a study of PD-1 blockade in classical Hodgkin lymphoma. Study at large: Patients received nivolumab 3 mg/kg intravenously every 2 weeks.

Every single patient, without exception, relapsed after autologous stem cell transplantation, and brentuximab vedotin exposure varied. General observations from the study: CD4+ TCR diversity, unlike CD8+, climbed significantly by C4D1.

Trimming removed 2 bases at V and 10 bases at J, with 8 bases between. The germline V gene encodes CDR1 MNHNY and CDR2 SVGAGI (reference sequence). CDR3 size: 11 residues. TCRdb keeps only in-frame clones here, not all; method: immunoSEQ multiplex PCR. Seen here are roughly 56,000 clones, 88% observed once, and the top ten hold approximately 5.4%. The TCR originated in a human donor with classical Hodgkin lymphoma. The material was peripheral blood mononuclear cells (PBMCs), obtained before the second cycle of nivolumab. The rearrangement links TRBV6-6 to TRBJ1-2, with D unresolved. CDR3 nucleotide sequence: TGTGCCAGCAGTTACGAGCACTACTACACCTTC. Translating it yields CASSYEHYYTF.